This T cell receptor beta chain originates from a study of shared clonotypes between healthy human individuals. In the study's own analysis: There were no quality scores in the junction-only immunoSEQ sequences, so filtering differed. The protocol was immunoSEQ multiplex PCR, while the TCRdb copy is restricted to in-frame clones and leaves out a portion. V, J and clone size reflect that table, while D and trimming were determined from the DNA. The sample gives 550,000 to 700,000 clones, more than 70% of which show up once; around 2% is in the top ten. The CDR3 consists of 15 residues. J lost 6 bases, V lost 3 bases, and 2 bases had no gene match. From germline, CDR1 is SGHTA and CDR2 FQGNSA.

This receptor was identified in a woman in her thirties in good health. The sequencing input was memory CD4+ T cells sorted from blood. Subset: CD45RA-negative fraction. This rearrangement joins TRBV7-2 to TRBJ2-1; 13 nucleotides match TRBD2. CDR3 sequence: CASSFGTSGVNEQFF. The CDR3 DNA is TGTGCCAGCAGCTTTGGGACTAGCGGGGTCAATGAGCAGTTCTTC.